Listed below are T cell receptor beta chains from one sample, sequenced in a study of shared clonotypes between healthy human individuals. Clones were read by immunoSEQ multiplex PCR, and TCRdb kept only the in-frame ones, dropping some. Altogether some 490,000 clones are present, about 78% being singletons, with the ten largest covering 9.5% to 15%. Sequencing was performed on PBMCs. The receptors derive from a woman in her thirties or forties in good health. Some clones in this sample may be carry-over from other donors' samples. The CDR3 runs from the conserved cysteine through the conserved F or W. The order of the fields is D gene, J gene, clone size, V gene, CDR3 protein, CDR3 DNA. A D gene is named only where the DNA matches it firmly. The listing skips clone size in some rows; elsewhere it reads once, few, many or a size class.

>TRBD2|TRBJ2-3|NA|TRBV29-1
CSVEDPTSGRAPDTQYF
TGCAGCGTTGAAGATCCCACTAGCGGGAGGGCCCCAGATACGCAGTATTTT
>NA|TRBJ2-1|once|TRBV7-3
CASSLSSDSWNEQFF
TGTGCCAGCAGCTTAAGTTCAGACTCATGGAATGAGCAGTTCTTC
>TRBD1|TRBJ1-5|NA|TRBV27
CASSPGQGNQPQHF
TGTGCCAGCAGTCCCGGACAGGGCAATCAGCCCCAGCATTTT
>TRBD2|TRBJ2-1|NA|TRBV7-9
CASSHAGREGINEQFF
TGTGCCAGCAGTCATGCCGGGAGGGAGGGAATCAATGAGCAGTTCTTC
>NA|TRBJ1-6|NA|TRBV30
CAWNVGTRISPLHF
TGTGCCTGGAATGTTGGGACTAGGATTTCACCCCTCCACTTT
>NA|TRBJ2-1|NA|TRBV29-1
CSVEDRGGSLRYNEQFF
TGCAGCGTTGAAGACCGAGGGGGGAGTCTGCGGTACAATGAGCAGTTCTTC
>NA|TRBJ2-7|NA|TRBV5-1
CASSLGGYEQYF
TGCGCCAGCAGCTTGGGCGGCTACGAGCAGTACTTC
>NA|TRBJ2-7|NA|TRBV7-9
CASSRELGLRRRQYF
TGTGCCAGCAGCCGCGAGTTGGGCTTACGACGGCGGCAGTACTTC
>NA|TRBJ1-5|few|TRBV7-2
CASSLFNQPQHF
TGTGCCAGCAGCTTGTTCAATCAGCCCCAGCATTTT
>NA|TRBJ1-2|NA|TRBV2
CASTQTQGYGYTF
TGTGCCAGCACACAAACCCAGGGGTATGGCTACACCTTC
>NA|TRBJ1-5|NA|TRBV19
CASSRRAEPQHF
TGTGCCAGTAGTCGTCGGGCCGAGCCCCAGCATTTT
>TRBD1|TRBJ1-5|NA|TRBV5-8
CASSYRDRANQPQHF
TGTGCCAGCAGTTACCGGGACAGGGCCAACCAGCCCCAGCATTTT
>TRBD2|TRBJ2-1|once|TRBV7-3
CASSLGTSSYFF
TGTGCCAGCAGCCTGGGGACTAGTTCATATTTCTTC
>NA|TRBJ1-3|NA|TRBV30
CAWGRESGNTIYF
TGTGCCTGGGGGAGGGAGTCTGGAAACACCATATATTTT
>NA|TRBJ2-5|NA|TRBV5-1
CASTSGASGSETQYF
TGCGCCAGCACCTCAGGGGCTAGCGGATCGGAGACCCAGTACTTC
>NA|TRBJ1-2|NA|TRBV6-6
CASSYSSTAYGYTF
TGTGCCAGCAGTTACTCGTCGACAGCCTATGGCTACACCTTC
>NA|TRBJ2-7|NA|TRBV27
CASSPGYSYEQYF
TGTGCCAGCAGCCCAGGATATTCCTACGAGCAGTACTTC
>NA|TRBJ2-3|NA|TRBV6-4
CASSDSMASDTQYF
TGTGCCAGCAGTGACTCGATGGCGTCAGATACGCAGTATTTT
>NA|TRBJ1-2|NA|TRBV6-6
CASSASERWGYTF
TGTGCCAGCAGTGCCTCGGAAAGGTGGGGCTACACCTTC
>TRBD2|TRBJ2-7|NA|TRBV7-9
CASSPLAGSSYEQYF
TGTGCCAGCAGCCCTCTAGCGGGGAGCTCCTACGAGCAGTACTTC
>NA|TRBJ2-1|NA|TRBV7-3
CASSLSRDNEQFF
TGTGCCAGCAGCCTTTCGCGGGACAATGAGCAGTTCTTC
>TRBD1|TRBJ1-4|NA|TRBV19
CASRPQDRGNEKLFF
TGTGCCAGTAGACCCCAGGACAGGGGTAATGAAAAACTGTTTTTT